This TCR beta chain was captured by sequencing in a study of Tregs in tolerant kidney transplant recipients. Comments on this clone: Its specificity is unknown.

Overall study results and limits: Some patients' samples used different primers over time, so nucleotide sequences weren't comparable. This study did not directly address biological reproducibility.

Data came from immunoSEQ multiplex PCR; TCRdb stores just in-frame clones and leaves some out. This sample yields 50,000 or so clones, of which roughly nine tenths are seen a single time; roughly a sixth belongs to the top ten. Mixed chimerism was transient after nonmyeloablative marrow transplants from related graft donors. Thawed PBMCs were FACS-sorted into unstimulated CD4+CD25+CD127- regulatory T cells, CD4+CD25- non-regulatory cells, CD4 and CD8 cells. This sequence originates from a human patient who received a combined kidney and bone marrow transplant. Some T cells may possibly be graft donor cells. The source material was CD8+ T cells from blood (PBMCs), sampled 12 months after the transplant.

CDR3 in amino acids: CASRTGRNIQYF. In DNA form, the CDR3 reads TGTGCCAGTAGGACAGGGAGAAACATTCAGTACTTC. This chain uses TRBV19 with TRBJ2-4; 7 nucleotides agree with TRBD1. The V segment lost 6 bases and the J segment 6 bases; nucleotides outside the gene matches: 2. The CDR3 runs to 12 residues. Germline CDR1 is LNHDA and CDR2 is SQIVND (reference sequence). The variable domain in full, with the rest retrieved from reference TRBV19 and TRBJ2-4, is DGGITQSPKYLFRKEGQNVTLSCEQNLNHDAMYWYRQDPGQGLRLIYYSQIVNDFQKGDIAEGYSVSREKKESFPLTVTSAQKNPTAFYLCASRTGRNIQYFGAGTRLSVL.